Each of the 9 T cell receptor beta chains below was sequenced from the same sample in a study of early T cells in non-severe SARS-CoV-2 infection. TCRdb itself ran the 5' RACE reads through MiXCR, one entry per CDR3 protein. Of roughly 17,000 distinct CDR3 sequences in the sample, 4% to 5.5% were seen once. Sequencing was carried out using whole blood. The receptors derive from an adult who was a healthcare worker with PCR-confirmed SARS-CoV-2 infection or an uninfected control (not recorded which).

In this sample, this clonotype turned up many times. The V gene is TRBV7-2, the J gene TRBJ2-3; D is perhaps TRBD2 (5 bases). This CDR3 is 14 amino acids long. Germline-derived CDR1 and CDR2 are SGHTA and FQGNSA. Trimming cost V 3 bases and J 10 bases, with 17 bases left between them. Written as DNA, the CDR3 is TGTGCCAGCAGCTTGACTACTTCTGAGTTTGCGCAGTATTTT. This sequence encodes CASSLTTSEFAQYF. Variable domain in full (rest from reference TRBV7-2 and TRBJ2-3): GAGVSQSPSNKVTEKGKDVELRCDPISGHTALYWYRQSLGQGLEFLIYFQGNSAPDKSGLPSDRFSAERTGGSVSTLTIQRTQQEDSAVYLCASSLTTSEFAQYFGPGTRLTVL.

This clonotype is labeled medium-sized (0.01 to 0.1%). The chain uses TRBV6-5 and TRBJ2-7, with TRBD2 matching over 7 bases. V shed 2 bases and J 4 bases; nucleotides not matched to a gene: 14. In germline, CDR1 is MNHEY, CDR2 SVGAGI. CDR3 length: 17 amino acids. The CDR3: CASSYGASGTALYEQYF. The CDR3 DNA reads TGTGCCAGCAGTTACGGAGCTAGCGGAACGGCACTTTACGAGCAGTACTTC.

This clonotype showed up many times. The chain recombines TRBV3-1 with TRBJ2-5, with TRBD1 matching over 8 bases. Germline V gene data show CDR1 as LGHDT and CDR2 as YNNKEL (reference sequence). The V and J ends lost 4 bases and 3 bases, in that order; junction bases with no gene match: 1. CDR3 length: 13 amino acids. This CDR3 reads CASSPDREETQYF. The DNA for the CDR3 is TGTGCCAGCAGCCCGGACAGGGAAGAGACCCAGTACTTC.

The chain joins TRBV10-3 to TRBJ2-1; 8 bases match TRBD2. The germline V gene has CDR1 ENHRY and CDR2 SYGVKD. The CDR3 consists of 15 residues. After removal of 6 bases from V and 4 bases from J, the junction contained 8 bases not matched to a gene. CDR3 sequence (DNA): TGTGCCATCAGGTCCGATAGCGGGGCTTACAATGAGCAGTTCTTC. Its protein product is CAIRSDSGAYNEQFF.

In its sample, this clonotype was seen many times. The chain links TRBV7-6 to TRBJ1-3, with no clear D. Germline CDR1 SGHVS, CDR2 FNYEAQ. The germline V and J ends were trimmed by 5 bases and 3 bases, with 14 bases remaining between them. The CDR3 has 15 residues. The CDR3, as DNA: TGTGCCAGCAGCCCTGGTGGAGCGAGTGGAAACACCATATATTTT. This sequence encodes CASSPGGASGNTIYF.

This clonotype has ten or more counts. This chain uses TRBV7-8 with TRBJ1-6; D remains ambiguous. Germline CDR1 SGHVS, CDR2 FQNEAQ. The CDR3 loop spans 12 amino acids. V gave up 2 bases and J gave up 7 bases, with 3 bases separating them. The CDR3 region is CASSLRNSPLHF. In DNA form, the CDR3 reads TGTGCCAGCAGCTTACGGAATTCACCCCTCCACTTT.

This clonotype was recorded at least ten times. The chain is built from TRBV15 and TRBJ2-7; D remains unclear. CDR3 length: 16 residues. The ends were cut back, 3 bases at V and 3 bases at J, with 18 bases in the middle. In germline, CDR1 is LNHNV, CDR2 YYDKDF (reference sequence). The CDR3 reads CATSSEVSTIGYEQYF. CDR3 nucleotide sequence: TGTGCCACCAGCAGCGAGGTCTCCACTATAGGCTACGAGCAGTACTTC.

This clonotype was recorded at least ten times. V gene TRBV15 combines with J gene TRBJ1-1; a weak D match, TRBD1 (6 bases). The CDR3 contains 15 residues. Germline values: CDR1 LNHNV, CDR2 YYDKDF (reference sequence). V gave up 5 bases and J gave up 4 bases, with 17 bases separating them. The CDR3 is CATSGETTGSTEAFF. The CDR3, as DNA: TGTGCCACCAGCGGTGAGACCACAGGGAGCACTGAAGCTTTCTTT.

This clonotype rates as medium-sized. V gene TRBV7-9 combines with J gene TRBJ2-7, with D perhaps matching TRBD2 (5 bases). V was clipped by 5 bases and J by 0 bases, with 11 bases between them. Germline V CDR1 and CDR2: SEHNR, FQNEAQ (reference sequence). There are 14 residues in the CDR3. The CDR3 here is CASSPTTSSYEQYF. DNA for the CDR3: TGTGCCAGCAGCCCGACTACCAGCTCCTACGAGCAGTACTTC.